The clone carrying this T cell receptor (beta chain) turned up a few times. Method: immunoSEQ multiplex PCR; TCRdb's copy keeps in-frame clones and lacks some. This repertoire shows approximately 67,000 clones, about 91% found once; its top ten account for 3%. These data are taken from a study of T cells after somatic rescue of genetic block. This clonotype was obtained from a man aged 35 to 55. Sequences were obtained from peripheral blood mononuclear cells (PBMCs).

The CDR3 nucleotides read TGCAGTACAGGGACGGACACTGAAGCTTTCTTT. Translated, it gives CSTGTDTEAFF. This chain connects TRBV20-1 to TRBJ1-1; perhaps TRBD1 as D (6 bases). Germline CDR1 reads DFQATT; CDR2 reads SNEGSKA (reference sequence). CDR3 length equals 11 residues. Trimming took 8 bases from V and 3 from J, leaving 10 bases between them.